This entry is about one TCR beta chain. What it binds is unknown. The record originates from a study of T cell responses to AZD1222 COVID-19 vaccine. Overall study results and limits: Just 6 or 7 AZD1222 recipients were seropositive at baseline. Possibly, clonal diversity was underestimated; donors were largely white British and included more females.

The assay was immunoSEQ multiplex PCR, and TCRdb's table has in-frame clones only and misses some. The sample contains approximately 68,000 clones, roughly 84% of which appear only once. Trimming removed 3 bases from V and 4 bases from J; junction bases left unmatched: 8. CDR3 length: 15 amino acids. Germline CDR1 is SGHTS and CDR2 is YDEGEE. The chain joins TRBV5-8 to TRBJ2-7; 9 bases line up with TRBD1. The receptor was isolated from an adult in good health. Sequenced here: peripheral blood, sampled on day 0 of AZD1222 vaccination. In DNA, the CDR3 is TGTGCCAGCAGCTCCTCCGGGACAGGGATTTACGAGCAGTACTTC. This translates into CASSSSGTGIYEQYF. Drawing the rest from reference TRBV5-8 and TRBJ2-7, the complete variable domain is EAGVTQSPTHLIKTRGQQATLRCSPISGHTSVYWYQQALGLGLQFLLWYDEGEERNRGNFPPRFSGRQFPNYSSELNVNALELEDSALYLCASSSSGTGIYEQYFGPGTRLTVT.